The clone carrying this TCR beta chain was seen at least ten times. Its antigen is unknown. CDR1 is SGHKS, CDR2 YYEKEE, per germline (reference sequence). V was pared by 5 bases and J by 2 bases, with 7 bases of the junction left unmatched. There are 15 residues in the CDR3. The sample comes from a study of identical twins. Study results and caveats: Beta clonotypes that were abundant in cord blood contained fewer insertions, a pattern absent from memory repertoires. Partial confounding of zero-insertion analyses by invariant MAIT and iNKT cells was possible.

TCRdb reprocessed the 5' RACE reads via MiXCR and lists one record per CDR3 protein. The sample lists roughly 490,000 distinct CDR3 sequences, over 11% occurring once. This same sample was also part of a study on yellow fever vaccine responses in identical twins.

The chain employs TRBV5-5 and TRBJ2-1; 7 positions agree with TRBD2. The sequencing input was CD4+ T cells sorted from blood. The TCR sequence derives from a woman under 30 in good health. The CDR3 DNA reads as TGTGCCAGCAGTTACGGGGGGAACCCCTACAATGAGCAGTTCTTC. Amino acids: CASSYGGNPYNEQFF.